These 7 T cell receptor beta chains were sequenced from one sample in a study of tumor and adjacent non-tumor tissue in lung cancer. Three rounds of nested PCR, following a modified ARM-PCR protocol, produced the TCRbeta library. TCRdb reanalysed the multiplex PCR reads using MiXCR and keeps one entry per CDR3 protein. The sample has fewer than 130,000 distinct CDR3 sequences, approximately 84% seen once. The template was RNA from unsorted bulk tissue. The sample comprised lung tumor tissue. The receptors shown here come from a man aged 65 to 85 with non-small cell lung cancer.

With regard to this clonotype: The junction differs from germline at one of its ends, possibly a read error. The chain uses TRBV29-1 and TRBJ2-1; TRBD2 is a possible D gene (5 bases). CDR1 and CDR2 from the germline V gene are SQVTM and ANQGSEA. The CDR3 is 14 residues long. The CDR3 loop is CSVDVAGVYNEQLF. As DNA, the CDR3 is TGTAGCGTTGACGTAGCAGGAGTGTACAATGAGCAGTTATTC.

As regards this clonotype: At one end the junction does not follow the germline gene, possibly because of a read error. The chain has TRBV12-3 or TRBV12-4 and TRBJ1-2, with D uncertain. CDR3 size: 11 residues. CDR3 amino acids: CASTLGDGYMF. Written as DNA, the CDR3 is TGTGCCAGTACCCTGGGAGATGGCTACATGTTC.

As to this clonotype: At one end, the junction sequence differs from germline, possibly due to a read error. The chain recombines TRBV12-3 or TRBV12-4 with TRBJ1-2; no clear D gene. The CDR3 has 12 residues. CDR3 nucleotide sequence: TGTGCCAGCAGTACGGGTAACTACGGCTACACCTTC. It specifies CASSTGNYGYTF.

Of note for this clonotype: Mismatch with germline at one junction end may stem from a read error. This sequence joins TRBV20-1 and TRBJ2-7; TRBD2 matches at 12 bases. The germline gives CDR1 DFQATT, CDR2 SNEGSKA (reference sequence). CDR3 length: 14 residues. In DNA, the CDR3 is TGCATTGCTACTCTAGCGGGAGGGCCTCATGAGCAGTACTTC. It specifies CIATLAGGPHEQYF.

Details on this clonotype: The junction departs from germline at one end; a sequencing error may be responsible. The chain combines TRBV7-2 with TRBJ1-6; unclear D gene. From germline, CDR1 is SGHTA and CDR2 FQGNSA. This CDR3 has 14 amino acids. The CDR3 sequence: CASSFSTSNSPLQF. The CDR3, as DNA: TGTGCAAGCAGCTTCTCGACGTCTAATTCACCCCTCCAGTTT. The variable domain in full, with the rest retrieved from reference TRBV7-2 and TRBJ1-6, is GAGVSQSPSNKVTEKGKDVELRCDPISGHTALYWYRQSLGQGLEFLIYFQGNSAPDKSGLPSDRFSAERTGGSVSTLTIQRTQQEDSAVYLCASSFSTSNSPLQFGNGTRLTVT.

As concerns this clonotype: Germline and junction disagree at one end, which may indicate a read error. The V call is TRBV4-3, the J call TRBJ2-1, with 8 bases fitting TRBD2. Looked up from germline, CDR1 is LGHNA and CDR2 is YSLEER. CDR3 length equals 15 residues. The CDR3, as DNA: TGTGCCAGCAGCCACCTTCGGGGACTAGACAATGAGCAGTTCTTC. As protein: CASSHLRGLDNEQFF.

As for this clonotype: Because the CDR3 is missing its conserved closing phenylalanine or tryptophan, this is likely a read error. The chain is built from TRBV5-4 and TRBJ2-1; D perhaps matches TRBD1 (6 bases). Germline CDR1 reads SGHNT; CDR2 reads YYREEE (reference sequence). The CDR3 loop spans 15 amino acids. The DNA of the CDR3 is TGTGCCAGCATCTTTGGGGGCAGGGTGGGGAATGAACAGTTCTCC. Translated, it gives CASIFGGRVGNEQFS.